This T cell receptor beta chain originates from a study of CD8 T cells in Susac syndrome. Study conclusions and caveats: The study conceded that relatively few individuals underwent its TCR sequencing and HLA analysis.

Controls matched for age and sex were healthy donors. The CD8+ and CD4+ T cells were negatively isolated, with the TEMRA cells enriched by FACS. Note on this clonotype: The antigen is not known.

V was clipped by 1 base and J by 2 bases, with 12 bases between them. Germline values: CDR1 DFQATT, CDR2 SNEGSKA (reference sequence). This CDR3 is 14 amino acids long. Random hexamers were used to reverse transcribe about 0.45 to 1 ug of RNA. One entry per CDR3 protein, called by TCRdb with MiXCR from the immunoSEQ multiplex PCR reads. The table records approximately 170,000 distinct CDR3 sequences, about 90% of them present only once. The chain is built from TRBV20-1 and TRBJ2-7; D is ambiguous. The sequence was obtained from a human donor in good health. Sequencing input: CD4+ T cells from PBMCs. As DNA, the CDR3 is TGCAGTGCTAGAGTAGAGGCTCCAACCTACGAGCAGTACTTC. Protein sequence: CSARVEAPTYEQYF.